The next 22 T cell receptor beta chains were all read from a single sample in a study of human T cells and chemical hapten exposure (dated by TCRdb to the early 2020s). Libraries came from RACE. Sequencing took place on a NextSeq 500. TCRdb's own reprocessing of the public reads used fastp at Q25 and MiXCR and kept productive beta chains. Rows with one shared CDR3 protein collapse into an entry with the most common genes and DNA. The sample includes about 70,000 distinct CDR3 sequences, with approximately 9% observed a single time. The top ten constitute approximately 3.4% of the sample. The meaning of the sample's time point label: patch test 2, 6 weeks after DPC sensitization. The treatment or condition label for this specimen denotes: therapeutic diphenylcyclopropenone sensitization with weekly scalp DPC. Sequences were derived from whole blood, sampled in connection with sensitization to the hapten diphenylcyclopropenone (DPC). These receptors all come from a woman in her forties or fifties with alopecia areata. Some clones in this sample may be carry-over from other donors' samples.

This clonotype was detected many times. The rearrangement links TRBV10-3 to TRBJ2-1, with 13 bases identical to TRBD2. Germline V gene lookup returns CDR1 ENHRY and CDR2 SYGVKD. J lost 4 bases, V lost 2 bases, and 8 bases had no gene match. The CDR3 totals 18 residues. CDR3 amino acids: CAISETAGLAGTYNEQFF. DNA for the CDR3: TGTGCCATCAGTGAGACTGCGGGACTAGCGGGGACATACAATGAGCAGTTCTTC.

This clonotype is medium-sized within its sample. V and J are TRBV6-6 and TRBJ1-6; D might be TRBD1 (6 bases). CDR1 is MNHNY and CDR2 is SVGAGI in the germline V gene (reference sequence). Deletions cut 0 bases from V and 3 bases from J, with 21 bases between. This CDR3 is built from 20 residues. CDR3 loop: CASSYSSWTAEGYYNSPLHF. The CDR3 nucleotides read TGTGCCAGCAGTTACTCGAGTTGGACAGCCGAAGGATACTATAATTCACCCCTCCACTTT.

This clonotype has a handful of counts. With a much larger clone just one base away, this may be a read error. V and J are TRBV6-2 or TRBV6-3 and TRBJ1-5; D is perhaps TRBD1 (6 bases). The assigned J gene may be wrong: the sequence end matches TRBJ2-3 better. Germline CDR1 reads MNHEY; CDR2 reads SVGEGT. CDR3 size: 15 residues. The chain's CDR3 is CASSWTAYSNQPQYF. The DNA of the CDR3 is TGTGCCAGCAGTTGGACAGCTTATAGCAATCAGCCCCAGTATTTT.

This clonotype has at least ten counts. The chain combines TRBV12-3 or TRBV12-4 with TRBJ2-4; no definite D call. This CDR3 spans 12 amino acids. Deletions cut 7 bases from V and 0 bases from J, with 4 bases between. CDR3 DNA: TGTGCCAGCACCTTAGCCAAAAACATTCAGTACTTC. The encoded protein is CASTLAKNIQYF.

The CDR3 spells CASRAGGRGNTEAFF. For the CDR3, the DNA is TGTGCCAGCAGGGCCGGGGGCAGGGGGAATACTGAAGCTTTCTTT. This chain joins TRBV12-3 or TRBV12-4 and TRBJ1-1; the match to TRBD1 covers 7 bases. The CDR3 length is 15 residues. The V segment lost 6 bases and the J segment 5 bases; nucleotides outside the gene matches: 12.

This clonotype was detected ten times or more. The rearrangement uses TRBV20-1 and TRBJ1-1; the D gene is possibly TRBD1 (6 bases). The CDR3 has 16 residues. Germline CDR1 is DFQATT and CDR2 is SNEGSKA (reference sequence). The V and J ends lost 0 bases and 8 bases respectively, with 22 bases between them. This chain's CDR3 is CSARDWSQGGGSEAFF. The CDR3 nucleotides read TGCAGTGCTAGAGATTGGTCGCAGGGAGGGGGTTCCGAAGCTTTCTTT.

With regard to this clonotype: A much larger clone lies one base from this, so it may be a read error. J is TRBJ1-1 and V is TRBV7-2, with a weak D call TRBD1 (6 bases). The CDR3 is made up of 15 amino acids. Per the germline V gene, CDR1 is SGHTA and CDR2 is FQGNSA. CDR3 amino acids: CARSSGGAVGTEAFF. In DNA form, the CDR3 reads TGTGCCAGAAGCTCCGGGGGGGCGGTCGGCACTGAAGCTTTCTTT.

This clonotype has ten or more counts. V is TRBV30 and J is TRBJ2-7; 7 bases match TRBD1. Germline V CDR1 and CDR2: GTSNPN, SVGIG (reference sequence). After removal of 4 bases from V and 7 bases from J, the junction contained 7 bases not matched to a gene. The CDR3 totals 12 residues. For the CDR3, the DNA is TGTGCCTGGACCGAGGGGGCGCGAGAGCAGTACTTC. It yields the protein CAWTEGAREQYF.

This clonotype appeared many times. J is TRBJ1-1 and V is TRBV10-3, with D uncertain. Germline V lookup: CDR1 ENHRY, CDR2 SYGVKD. Trimming took 9 bases from V and 2 from J, leaving 7 bases between them. There are 11 residues in the CDR3. In DNA, the CDR3 is TGTGCCATTACAAGCAACACTGAAGCTTTCTTT. Protein: CAITSNTEAFF.

CDR3 DNA sequence: TGTGCCAGCGTAAACGGAAATATGAACACTGAAGCTTTCTTT. This encodes CASVNGNMNTEAFF. This chain joins TRBV14 and TRBJ1-1; D gene uncertain. CDR1 is SGHDN, CDR2 FVKESK, per germline. The CDR3 has 14 residues. The V gene lost 8 bases and the J gene lost 0 bases, with 13 bases spanning the gap.

In this sample, this clonotype turned up a few times. This chain uses TRBV20-1 with TRBJ2-3; D not certain. The CDR3 sequence is 15 residues long. CDR1 is DFQATT and CDR2 is SNEGSKA in the germline V gene (reference sequence). V was trimmed by 0 bases and J by 3 bases, leaving 13 bases between them. The CDR3 is CSAREVVRLTDTQYF. In DNA, the CDR3 is TGCAGTGCTAGAGAGGTAGTACGACTGACAGATACGCAGTATTTT.

The V gene is TRBV7-6, the J gene TRBJ2-7, with D possibly TRBD2 on 5 matching bases. CDR1 is SGHVS and CDR2 is FNYEAQ in the germline V gene. Trimming took off 3 bases at V and 7 bases at J, with 13 bases between the two ends. The CDR3 covers 13 residues. The DNA for the CDR3 is TGTGCCAGCAGCTTCCGGACTGTCTCGGAGCAGTACTTC. Translated: CASSFRTVSEQYF.

V usage is TRBV29-1 and J usage is TRBJ1-1, with 9 bases aligning to TRBD1. The CDR3 runs 13 residues. The trim removed 6 bases at V and 11 bases at J, leaving 13 bases unmatched. The V gene's germline CDR1 is SQVTM and CDR2 ANQGSEA. This chain's CDR3 is CSVTGGDSLVAFF. The CDR3 DNA sequence: TGCAGCGTGACAGGGGGAGATTCCTTAGTTGCTTTCTTT.

This clonotype was counted a few times. This chain uses TRBV10-3 with TRBJ2-3; D perhaps matches TRBD2 (6 bases). V shed 7 bases and J shed 3 bases, with 11 bases lying between them. CDR1 is ENHRY and CDR2 is SYGVKD in the germline V gene. This CDR3 has 13 amino acids. CDR3 loop: CAITLGGTDTQYF. CDR3 nucleotides: TGTGCCATCACTTTAGGAGGGACAGATACGCAGTATTTT.

This sequence joins TRBV4-2 and TRBJ1-3; D is possibly TRBD1 (5 bases). The CDR3 spans 19 residues. V lost 1 base and J 0 bases, leaving 19 bases between the germline ends. CDR1 and CDR2 from the germline V gene are LGHNA and YNFKEQ. CDR3 amino acids: CASSQARGGLGDSGNTIYF. CDR3 coding DNA: TGTGCCAGCAGCCAAGCACGGGGTGGGTTAGGGGACTCTGGAAACACCATATATTTT.

The rearrangement links TRBV20-1 to TRBJ2-3; D possibly corresponds to TRBD2 (6 bases). Trimming removed 0 bases from V and 1 base from J, with 11 bases in between. The V gene's germline CDR1 is DFQATT and CDR2 SNEGSKA (reference sequence). The CDR3 has 15 amino acids. The CDR3 DNA is TGCAGTGCTAGAGAAACACTAGCCCGCACAGATACGCAGTATTTT. As protein: CSARETLARTDTQYF.

J is TRBJ2-1 and V is TRBV28, with 9 bases that match TRBD2. The germline V gene encodes CDR1 MDHEN and CDR2 SYDVKM. The CDR3 totals 9 residues. The CDR3 DNA reads as TGTTCTAGCGGGATCGAGCAGTTCTTC. Protein sequence: CSSGIEQFF.

This clonotype occurred a few times. V is TRBV29-1 and J is TRBJ2-1, with TRBD2 matching over 8 bases. The CDR3 is 13 amino acids. V was pared by 7 bases and J by 9 bases, with 11 bases of the junction left unmatched. Germline assignment: CDR1 SQVTM and CDR2 ANQGSEA. The CDR3 here is CSGTGTRIGEQFF. The CDR3 DNA sequence: TGCAGCGGTACCGGGACTAGAATCGGTGAGCAGTTCTTC.

This clonotype was seen at least ten times. The chain recombines TRBV15 with TRBJ1-1, with TRBD1 matching 11 bases. The CDR3 covers 16 residues. The V and J ends lost 0 bases and 1 base, in that order; junction bases with no gene match: 1. From germline, CDR1 is LNHNV and CDR2 YYDKDF (reference sequence). This CDR3 is CATSREGTGGNTEAFF. The CDR3 nucleotides read TGTGCCACCAGCAGAGAAGGGACAGGGGGGAACACTGAAGCTTTCTTT.

This clonotype came up many times. The rearrangement joins TRBV19 to TRBJ2-1; D is unresolved. The CDR3 length is 13 residues. V was cut by 2 bases and J by 2 bases, with 4 bases left in between. Germline V gene data show CDR1 as LNHDA and CDR2 as SQIVND (reference sequence). Written as DNA, the CDR3 is TGTGCCAGTAGTATATCGGCCTACAATGAGCAGTTCTTC. It encodes CASSISAYNEQFF.

This clonotype was picked up a small number of times. This sequence joins TRBV29-1 and TRBJ1-4; D unresolved. CDR3 length equals 16 residues. V dropped 1 base and J dropped 0 bases, with 12 bases sitting between them. Germline V gene lookup returns CDR1 SQVTM and CDR2 ANQGSEA. This chain's CDR3 is CSVEVDGGTTNEKLFF. The CDR3 nucleotides read TGCAGCGTTGAAGTGGACGGAGGAACAACTAATGAAAAACTGTTTTTT.

J is TRBJ2-1 and V is TRBV4-3; 11 positions match TRBD1. The CDR3 spans 16 residues. Germline V gives CDR1 LGHNA, CDR2 YSLEER. The trim removed 2 bases at V and 7 bases at J, leaving 7 bases unmatched. Here the CDR3 DNA reads TGCGCCAGCAGCCAAAAAGGACAGGGGGCCGGGAATGAGCAGTTCTTC. This gives the protein CASSQKGQGAGNEQFF.